Listed here are 22 T cell receptor beta chains from one sample, sequenced in a study of blood T cell repertoires in COVID-19. Sequencing used immunoSEQ multiplex PCR; TCRdb keeps in-frame clones, though not all of them. Of about 200,000 clones in the sample, about 88% were seen once. The specimen sequenced was peripheral blood. The receptors shown here come from a man aged 18 to 29 with active or convalescent COVID-19.

The chain employs TRBV6-2 or TRBV6-3 and TRBJ1-2; 7 nucleotides match TRBD1. Looked up from germline, CDR1 is MNHEY and CDR2 is SVGEGT. The CDR3 covers 13 residues. Unmatched junction bases numbered 2, after V lost 1 base and J lost 6 bases. Written as DNA, the CDR3 is TGTGCCAGCAGTTACTGGGACAGAGATGGCTACACCTTC. As protein: CASSYWDRDGYTF.

The chain has TRBV5-4 and TRBJ2-5; D gene ambiguous. This CDR3 is built from 15 residues. The V end was cut by 1 base, the J end by 2 bases, with 12 bases between. From germline, CDR1 is SGHNT and CDR2 YYREEE (reference sequence). The DNA for the CDR3 is TGTGCCAGCAGCTTGAGCTCGCGGCGGCAAGAGACCCAGTACTTC. It codes for CASSLSSRRQETQYF.

This sequence joins TRBV10-3 and TRBJ2-5; 10 bases map to TRBD1. Per the germline V gene, CDR1 is ENHRY and CDR2 is SYGVKD. The CDR3 runs 14 residues. The ends lost 5 bases at V and 3 bases at J; junction bases unmatched: 3. CDR3 sequence: CAISRTGGEETQYF. The CDR3 DNA follows: TGTGCCATCAGTAGGACAGGGGGTGAAGAGACCCAGTACTTC.

This clone turned up a few times. The J gene is TRBJ1-2, the V gene TRBV7-2; 10 bases map to TRBD1. The CDR3 runs 14 residues. The V and J ends lost 10 bases and 0 bases, in that order; junction bases with no gene match: 5. Germline loops: CDR1 SGHTA, CDR2 FQGNSA. The DNA of the CDR3 is TGTGCCAAAACCGGGACAGGGGCTAACTATGGCTACACCTTC. Its protein product is CAKTGTGANYGYTF.

In its sample, this clone was seen once. The rearrangement joins TRBV7-9 to TRBJ2-7; 7 bases agree with TRBD1. The CDR3 length is 15 residues. The germline V gene encodes CDR1 SEHNR and CDR2 FQNEAQ (reference sequence). V was pared by 6 bases and J by 3 bases, with 11 bases of the junction left unmatched. CDR3 protein: CASSRRQGAHYEQYF. The CDR3 nucleotides are TGTGCCAGCAGTCGGAGACAGGGCGCCCACTACGAGCAGTACTTC.

V and J are TRBV27 and TRBJ1-2, with D perhaps TRBD1 (5 bases). V lost 5 bases and J lost 4, with 17 bases in between. Germline V gene data show CDR1 as MNHEY and CDR2 as SMNVEV (reference sequence). The CDR3 extends over 15 amino acids. The CDR3 reads CASSPALGLIYGYTF. The DNA of the CDR3 is TGTGCCAGCAGTCCCGCTTTGGGGCTGATCTATGGCTACACCTTC.

V usage is TRBV6-5 and J usage is TRBJ2-7; 8 bases are a match to TRBD1. After removal of 10 bases from V and 4 bases from J, the junction contained 12 bases not matched to a gene. CDR3 length: 14 residues. Germline loops: CDR1 MNHEY, CDR2 SVGAGI. The CDR3 reads CATTSGTGVYEQYF. CDR3 DNA: TGTGCCACCACCTCCGGGACAGGAGTTTACGAGCAGTACTTC.

The V call is TRBV29-1, the J call TRBJ1-1; a possible D gene is TRBD1 (6 bases). Germline lookup yields CDR1 SQVTM and CDR2 ANQGSEA. V was clipped by 2 bases and J by 2 bases, with 9 bases between them. CDR3 length: 13 amino acids. CDR3 in DNA: TGCAGCGTTGAAAGACAGGTAAACACTGAAGCTTTCTTT. Translation gives CSVERQVNTEAFF.

The genes are TRBV29-1 and TRBJ2-4; D gene unclear. V shed 2 bases and J shed 0 bases, with 5 bases lying between them. Germline-derived CDR1 and CDR2 are SQVTM and ANQGSEA. The CDR3 length is 13 residues. The CDR3 DNA is TGCAGCGTTGAACAGTCAGCCAAAAACATTCAGTACTTC. Protein: CSVEQSAKNIQYF.

CDR3 DNA sequence: TGTGCCAGTCGACGGGCAGGAGGTCGCTATGGCTACACCTTC. It translates to CASRRAGGRYGYTF. The chain carries TRBV28 and TRBJ1-2; D unresolved. The CDR3 runs 14 residues. Trimming stripped 9 bases from V and 4 bases from J, with 18 bases between. Germline values: CDR1 MDHEN, CDR2 SYDVKM.

This CDR3 reads CASSGGTGASVEQYF. In nucleotides, the CDR3 is TGTGCCAGCAGCGGTGGGACAGGCGCGTCTGTCGAGCAGTACTTC. J is TRBJ2-7 and V is TRBV7-2; the match to TRBD1 covers 8 bases. V shed 5 bases, J shed 6 bases, and the junction held 12 bases outside the gene matches. CDR1 and CDR2 from the germline V gene are SGHTA and FQGNSA. The CDR3 spans 15 residues.

This chain links TRBV10-1 with TRBJ2-1; TRBD2 matches 8 bases. V lost 7 bases, J lost 4 bases, and 12 bases stayed unmatched. CDR3 length: 16 residues. Germline V gene lookup returns CDR1 WNHNN and CDR2 SYGVQD (reference sequence). CDR3 DNA: TGCGCCAGCAAGATGCCGGGGACTAGGAGATACAATGAGCAGTTCTTC. This codes for CASKMPGTRRYNEQFF.

The CDR3 here is CASSLASFSGVSDTQYF. The CDR3 DNA reads as TGCGCCAGCAGCTTGGCCTCTTTTTCGGGAGTATCAGATACGCAGTATTTT. The chain combines TRBV5-1 with TRBJ2-3; possibly TRBD2 for D (6 bases). The V gene's germline CDR1 is SGHRS and CDR2 YFSETQ. Trimming cost V 0 bases and J 4 bases, with 18 bases left between them. CDR3 length equals 17 residues.

The genes are TRBV7-2 and TRBJ1-6; 7 bases agree with TRBD1. CDR3 length: 16 amino acids. The V segment lost 5 bases and the J segment 7 bases; nucleotides outside the gene matches: 11. Germline CDR1 reads SGHTA; CDR2 reads FQGNSA. This CDR3 reads CASSRDSPSQNSPLHF. CDR3 coding DNA: TGTGCCAGCAGCCGGGACAGCCCCTCCCAAAATTCACCCCTCCACTTT.

This clone was seen a handful of times. The genes are TRBV5-1 and TRBJ2-1, with D tentatively TRBD2 (5 bases). Trimming pared 5 bases from V and 4 bases from J, leaving 16 bases between. Germline assignment: CDR1 SGHRS and CDR2 YFSETQ. CDR3 length: 15 amino acids. The CDR3 spells CASRVEVTGYNEQFF. The CDR3 nucleotides are TGCGCCAGCAGGGTTGAGGTTACGGGATACAATGAGCAGTTCTTC.

This clone has just a few counts. The rearrangement links TRBV6-5 to TRBJ1-1; tentatively, D is TRBD1 (5 bases). The V gene lost 5 bases and the J gene lost 5 bases, with 12 bases spanning the gap. This CDR3 has 13 amino acids. Germline V CDR1 and CDR2: MNHEY, SVGAGI. Here the CDR3 DNA reads TGTGCCAGCAGTCAAACCAGGGATACTGAAGCTTTCTTT. As protein: CASSQTRDTEAFF.

The chain combines TRBV18 with TRBJ1-4, with TRBD1 as a possible D gene (6 bases). The CDR3 totals 15 residues. With 0 bases removed from V and 6 bases from J, the gap between germline ends came to 11 bases. Germline CDR1 reads KGHSH; CDR2 reads LQKENI. CDR3 region: CASSPPGQYDEKLFF. As DNA, the CDR3 is TGTGCCAGCTCACCACCGGGACAATATGATGAAAAACTGTTTTTT.

The table lists this clone with a count of one. This chain uses TRBV19 with TRBJ2-4; 8 positions match TRBD1. Germline V gene sequence: CDR1 LNHDA, CDR2 SQIVND (reference sequence). V trimming: 7 bases; J trimming: 0 bases; junction bases outside the gene matches: 8. This CDR3 contains 16 residues. In nucleotides, the CDR3 is TGTGCCAGTACCGACGACAGGGGTATAGCCAAAAACATTCAGTACTTC. This translates into CASTDDRGIAKNIQYF.

CDR3 nucleotide sequence: TGTGCCAGCAGCCCCAGAGGTAATTCACCCCTCCACTTT. Residues: CASSPRGNSPLHF. The genes are TRBV11-1 and TRBJ1-6; D unresolved. This CDR3 comprises 13 residues. The V end lost 5 bases, the J end lost 6 bases, and 8 bases lay between the germline ends. Germline V CDR1 and CDR2: SGHAT, FQDESV (reference sequence).

The chain is built from TRBV11-2 and TRBJ2-3; no firm D call. The CDR3 loop spans 14 amino acids. Germline lookup yields CDR1 SGHAT and CDR2 FQNNGV. The ends were cut back, 1 base at V and 3 bases at J, with 8 bases in the middle. CDR3 nucleotide sequence: TGTGCCAGCAGCTTAGTTGCAGGTACAGATACGCAGTATTTT. Translated: CASSLVAGTDTQYF.

The gene calls are TRBV7-3 and TRBJ2-1; TRBD2 matches at 12 bases. The CDR3 sequence is 15 residues long. Germline CDR1 reads SGHTA; CDR2 reads FQGTGA. J lost 7 bases, V lost 4 bases, and 5 bases had no gene match. The CDR3 DNA reads TGTGCCAGCAGCTACCTAGCGGGGGGGCGAAATGAGCAGTTCTTC. Translating it yields CASSYLAGGRNEQFF.

This sequence joins TRBV6-2 or TRBV6-3 and TRBJ1-2; D remains unclear. CDR1 and CDR2 (germline): MNHEY, SVGEGT. This CDR3 spans 12 amino acids. Trimming stripped 2 bases from V and 6 bases from J, with 7 bases between. CDR3 coding DNA: TGTGCCAGCAGTTACGTCCTTGATGGCTACACCTTC. As protein: CASSYVLDGYTF.